These T cell receptor beta chains were read from a single sample in a study of CD4 and CD8 cells across lung adenocarcinoma regions. TCRdb recomputed calls from the PCR reads with MiXCR, one row per CDR3 protein. The sample holds approximately 12,000 distinct CDR3 sequences; roughly 43% are singletons and the top ten take 26%. The sample comprised CD8+ T cells from the margin of a lung tumor. The source of these receptors is a female donor with lung adenocarcinoma. The CD4 and CD8 labels of this study may be unreliable. The CDR3 runs from the conserved cysteine through the conserved F or W. Fields, in order: D gene, V gene, clone size, J gene, CDR3 DNA, CDR3 protein. D genes are given only for firm matches. The size entry is marked missing in some rows and otherwise reads once, few, many or a size class.

d_call: .
v_call: TRBV6-1
clone_size: .
j_call: TRBJ2-3
cdr3_nt: TGTGCCAGCTCGGCGGAGAGAATACGAGAGACCCAGTATTTT
cdr3_aa: CASSAERIRETQYF

d_call: TRBD2
v_call: TRBV5-1
clone_size: few
j_call: TRBJ2-1
cdr3_nt: TGCGCCAGCAGCTTGGAGGGACTAGCGGGGGGCAACAATGAGCAGTTCTTC
cdr3_aa: CASSLEGLAGGNNEQFF

d_call: .
v_call: TRBV25-1
clone_size: few
j_call: TRBJ2-2
cdr3_nt: TGTGCCAGCAGTGATCCCGGGGTAGTTAGCGGGGAGCTGTTTTTT
cdr3_aa: CASSDPGVVSGELFF

d_call: .
v_call: TRBV7-2
clone_size: .
j_call: TRBJ2-3
cdr3_nt: TGTGCCAGCAGCGTAGGGGCTAGGGGAGCCAAAAACACTCAGTATTTT
cdr3_aa: CASSVGARGAKNTQYF

d_call: TRBD2
v_call: TRBV5-1
clone_size: many
j_call: TRBJ2-3
cdr3_nt: TGCGCCAGTAGACTACTAGCGGGGGCGGGAGATACGCAGTATTTT
cdr3_aa: CASRLLAGAGDTQYF

d_call: TRBD2
v_call: TRBV4-1
clone_size: .
j_call: TRBJ2-5
cdr3_nt: TGCGCCAGCAGCCAAGCGGGCGTCGGGGGGGGAGACAAAGATACCCAGTACTTC
cdr3_aa: CASSQAGVGGGDKDTQYF

d_call: .
v_call: TRBV7-2
clone_size: many
j_call: TRBJ1-2
cdr3_nt: TGTGCCAGCAGCTCCGCGGTGGGTGGCTACACCTTC
cdr3_aa: CASSSAVGGYTF

d_call: .
v_call: TRBV6-1
clone_size: .
j_call: TRBJ1-1
cdr3_nt: TGTGCCAGCATGGACGTCAGGGGTGGGAACACTGAAGCTTTCTTT
cdr3_aa: CASMDVRGGNTEAFF

d_call: TRBD1
v_call: TRBV27
clone_size: large
j_call: TRBJ2-1
cdr3_nt: TGTGCCAGCAGTCAAGGGACAGCCGGGGTTAGCGAGCAGTTCTTC
cdr3_aa: CASSQGTAGVSEQFF

d_call: .
v_call: TRBV9
clone_size: .
j_call: TRBJ1-5
cdr3_nt: TGTGCCAGCAGCGTAAGGGAAGGTCAGCCCCAGCATTTT
cdr3_aa: CASSVREGQPQHF